Listed below are T cell receptor beta chains from one sample, sequenced in a study of human CD4 T cells and Enterobacteriaceae. Clones were sequenced by immunoSEQ multiplex PCR, and TCRdb holds only the in-frame ones, with some missing. Among just under 30,000 clones listed, about 80% were seen once. Sequences were obtained from memory CD4+ T cells from blood. These receptors were taken from a human donor in good health. The conserved cysteine and the conserved F or W are not part of the CDR3 here.

TRBJ2-1,TRBV5-4,ASSARQGRDEQF
TRBJ2-2,TRBV7-6,ASSLGAAGANTGELF
TRBJ2-6,TRBV6-1,ASQQGRSGANVLT
TRBJ1-4,TRBV5-5,ASSLEGREYEKLF
TRBJ2-1,TRBV15,ATSRALAGPNEQF
TRBJ1-5,TRBV27,ASSDRRGPGSNQPQH
TRBJ2-7,TRBV5-4,ASSFDRGDEQY
TRBJ2-1,TRBV14,ASSQEAYNEQF
TRBJ2-7,TRBV19,ASSIVAVSYEQY
TRBJ2-3,TRBV18,ASSPPGLAEQY